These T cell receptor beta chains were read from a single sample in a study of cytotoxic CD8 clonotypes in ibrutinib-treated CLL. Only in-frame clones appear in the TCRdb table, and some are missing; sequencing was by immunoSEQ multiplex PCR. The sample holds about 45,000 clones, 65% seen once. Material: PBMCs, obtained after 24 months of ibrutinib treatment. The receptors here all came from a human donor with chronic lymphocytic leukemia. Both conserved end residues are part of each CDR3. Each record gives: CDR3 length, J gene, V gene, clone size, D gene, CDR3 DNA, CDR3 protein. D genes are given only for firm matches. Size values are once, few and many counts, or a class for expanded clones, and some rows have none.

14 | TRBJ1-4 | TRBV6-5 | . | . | TGTGCCAGCAGTTACTGGGGCAACGATGAAAAACTGTTTTTT | CASSYWGNDEKLFF
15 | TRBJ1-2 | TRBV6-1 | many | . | TGTGCCAGCAGTGAACTCCTCGACAGGTCCTATGGCTACACCTTC | CASSELLDRSYGYTF
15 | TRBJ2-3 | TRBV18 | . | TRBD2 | TGTGCCAGCTCCCCAAGGGGAAAGCGGGAAGATACGCAGTATTTT | CASSPRGKREDTQYF
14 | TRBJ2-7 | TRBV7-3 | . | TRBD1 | TGTGCCAGCAGCCCGACAGGGAGCTCCTACGAGCAGTACTTC | CASSPTGSSYEQYF
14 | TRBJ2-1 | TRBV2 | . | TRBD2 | TGTGCCAGGACAGCGGGGGGCTGGGTTGGTGAGCAGTTCTTC | CARTAGGWVGEQFF
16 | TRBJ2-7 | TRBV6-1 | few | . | TGTGCCAGCAGTGGGAACCTACGACGGGAATCTACGGAGCAGTACTTC | CASSGNLRRESTEQYF
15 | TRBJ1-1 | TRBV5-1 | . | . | TGCGCCAGCAGCTTGGATGGCAGGCCGAACACTGAAGCTTTCTTT | CASSLDGRPNTEAFF
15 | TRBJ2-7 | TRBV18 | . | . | TGTGCCAGCGCACCTCGAAGCCAGGAATTCTACGAGCAGTACTTC | CASAPRSQEFYEQYF
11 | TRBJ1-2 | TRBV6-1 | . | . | TGTGCCAGCAGTGAAGACTATGGCTACACCTTC | CASSEDYGYTF
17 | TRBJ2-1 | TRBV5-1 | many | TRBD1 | TGCGCCAGCAGCTTTGGAGGGACAGGGGCGTACTACAATGAGCAGTTCTTC | CASSFGGTGAYYNEQFF
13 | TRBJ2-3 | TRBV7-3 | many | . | TGTGCCAGCAGCACAGGACTGCTAGATACGCAGTATTTT | CASSTGLLDTQYF
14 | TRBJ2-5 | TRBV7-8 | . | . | TGTGCCAGCAGCTTAGAAGGGCTCGGACCGACCCAGTACTTC | CASSLEGLGPTQYF
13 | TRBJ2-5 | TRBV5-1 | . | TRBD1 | TGCGCCAGCAGCCCAGGACAGGAAGAGACCCAGTACTTC | CASSPGQEETQYF
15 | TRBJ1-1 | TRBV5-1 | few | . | TGCGCCAGCAGCAAGAGTTCAGGTACTAACACTGAAGCTTTCTTT | CASSKSSGTNTEAFF
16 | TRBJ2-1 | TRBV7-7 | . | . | TGTGCTAGCAGCCTTGGAGGGGATAGCTCCTACAATGAGCAGTTCTTC | CASSLGGDSSYNEQFF
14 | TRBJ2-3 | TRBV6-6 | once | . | TGTGCCAGCAGTCAGGGGAGGGACACAGATACGCAGTATTTT | CASSQGRDTDTQYF
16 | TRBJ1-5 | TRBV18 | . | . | TGTGCCAGCTCACCGTCTGGGACAAAAAGCAATCAGCCCCAGCATTTT | CASSPSGTKSNQPQHF
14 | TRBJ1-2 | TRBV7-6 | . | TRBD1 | TGTGCCAGCAGCTCTACTACAGGGGGCAGTGGCTACACCTTC | CASSSTTGGSGYTF
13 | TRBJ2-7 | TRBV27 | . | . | TGTGCCAGCAACGACCTGGGGTCCTACGAGCAGTACTTC | CASNDLGSYEQYF
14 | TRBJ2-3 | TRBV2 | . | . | TGTGCCAGCAGTGAAGCGCATCGAGGGGGTACGCAGTATTTT | CASSEAHRGGTQYF
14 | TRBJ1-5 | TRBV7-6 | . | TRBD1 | TGTGCCAGCAGCTCTGGACAGGGGAGGCAGCCCCAGCATTTT | CASSSGQGRQPQHF
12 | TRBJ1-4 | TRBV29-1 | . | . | TGCAGCGGAGGTTGGACTAATGAAAAACTGTTTTTT | CSGGWTNEKLFF
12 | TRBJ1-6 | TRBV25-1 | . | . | TGTGCCAGCACCAGGGGCAGGACACCCCTCCACTTT | CASTRGRTPLHF
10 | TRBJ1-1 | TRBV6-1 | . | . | TGTGCCAGCAGTTTTCGGACACCCGTATTT | CASSFRTPVF
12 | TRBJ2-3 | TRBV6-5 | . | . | TGTGCCAGCAAGGCAGGCACAGATACGCAGTATTTT | CASKAGTDTQYF
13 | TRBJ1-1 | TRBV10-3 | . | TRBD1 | TGTGCCATCAGGGACAGGGTGGAGGCTGAAGCTTTCTTT | CAIRDRVEAEAFF
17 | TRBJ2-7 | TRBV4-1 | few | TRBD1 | TGCGCCAGCAGCCCCCACCCCCGGACAGGAGTAGTCTACGAGCAGTACTTC | CASSPHPRTGVVYEQYF
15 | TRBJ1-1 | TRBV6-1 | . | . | TGTGCCAGCAGGAGACAGGATCCTCAGAACACTGAAGCTTTCTTT | CASRRQDPQNTEAFF
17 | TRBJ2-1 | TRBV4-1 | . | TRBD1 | TGCGCCAGCAGCCAATTTCCCGGGACAGGGGCCTACAATGAGCAGTTCTTC | CASSQFPGTGAYNEQFF
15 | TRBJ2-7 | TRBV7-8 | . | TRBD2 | TGTGCCAGCAGCTTAGCTGGACTAGCGGGATACGAGCAGTACTTC | CASSLAGLAGYEQYF
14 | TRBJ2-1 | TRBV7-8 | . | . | TGTGCCAGCAGTTACTTTCAGGGGATCAATGAGCAGTTCTTC | CASSYFQGINEQFF
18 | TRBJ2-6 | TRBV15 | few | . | TGTGCCACCAGCAGGGGTGGCAACAGGTACTCTGGGGCCAACGTCCTGACTTTC | CATSRGGNRYSGANVLTF
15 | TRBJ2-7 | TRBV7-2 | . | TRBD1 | TGTGCCAGCAGCCCCACGGGACAGGGGGTAAACGAGCAGTACTTC | CASSPTGQGVNEQYF
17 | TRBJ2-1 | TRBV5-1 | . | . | TGCGCCAGCAGCTTGGGTGGAGGACTATCCCTCTACAATGAGCAGTTCTTC | CASSLGGGLSLYNEQFF
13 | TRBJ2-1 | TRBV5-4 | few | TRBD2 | TGTGCCATCCGGGGGGGGCATTCCAATGAGCAGTTCTTC | CAIRGGHSNEQFF
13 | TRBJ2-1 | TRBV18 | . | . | TGTGCCAGCTCACCACCGGCACTTCATGAGCAGTTCTTC | CASSPPALHEQFF
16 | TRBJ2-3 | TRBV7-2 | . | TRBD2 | TGTGCCAGCAGCCCGGGACTAGCGGGAGTCGCGGATACGCAGTATTTT | CASSPGLAGVADTQYF